This T cell receptor (beta chain) originates from a study of cytomegalovirus exposure and HLA in healthy donors. Study-wide results and caveats: Cytomegalovirus-associated TCR beta chains were listed, numbering roughly 150. A few CMV-associated chains proved CMV antigen-specific in vitro. According to a subsequent analysis, TCR clusters from the first cohort were inclined to appear together in the roughly 130 validation repertoires. Many donors shared some public TCRs, even though most TCR sequences were rare.

Trimming cost V 7 bases and J 2 bases, with 9 bases left between them. Per the germline V gene, CDR1 is MDHEN and CDR2 is SYDVKM. The CDR3 sequence is 12 residues long. The repertoire was sequenced with immunoSEQ multiplex PCR; TCRdb's copy has only in-frame clones and lacks some. Of about 160,000 clones listed, around nine tenths are singletons. Concerning this clone itself: Its antigen remains unknown.

Sequencing input: PBMCs. The V gene is TRBV28, the J gene TRBJ2-7; a weak D match, TRBD1 (5 bases). The source is a woman aged 18-35 years in good health and CMV-seropositive. The CDR3 spells CASISTAYEQYF. CDR3 DNA: TGTGCCAGCATCTCGACAGCCTACGAGCAGTACTTC.